This TCR beta chain was sequenced for a study of T-cell reconstitution after alpha-beta-depleted transplantation in children. This clonotype occurred once. The V gene's germline CDR1 is ENHRY and CDR2 SYGVKD. The CDR3 has 14 amino acids. V was clipped by 7 bases and J by 6 bases, with 17 bases between them. Library preparation (for TCRbeta) was performed with unique molecular identifiers. TCRdb processed the PCR reads anew with MiXCR; each CDR3 protein has one entry. Of 6,500 to 8,000 distinct CDR3 sequences detected, 25% to 30% appear once; the ten largest clones hold roughly 2%. Specimen: peripheral blood, collected 60 days after TCRalphabeta/CD19-depleted stem cell transplant. This clonotype was obtained from a boy less than two years old who had a stem cell transplant for SCID, so the T cells may come from the graft donor. This chain links TRBV10-3 with TRBJ2-3; TRBD1 or TRBD2 may be the D gene (5 bases each). CDR3 region: CAITPGPFVDTQYF. CDR3 DNA sequence: TGTGCCATCACCCCGGGACCCTTTGTGGATACGCAGTATTTT.